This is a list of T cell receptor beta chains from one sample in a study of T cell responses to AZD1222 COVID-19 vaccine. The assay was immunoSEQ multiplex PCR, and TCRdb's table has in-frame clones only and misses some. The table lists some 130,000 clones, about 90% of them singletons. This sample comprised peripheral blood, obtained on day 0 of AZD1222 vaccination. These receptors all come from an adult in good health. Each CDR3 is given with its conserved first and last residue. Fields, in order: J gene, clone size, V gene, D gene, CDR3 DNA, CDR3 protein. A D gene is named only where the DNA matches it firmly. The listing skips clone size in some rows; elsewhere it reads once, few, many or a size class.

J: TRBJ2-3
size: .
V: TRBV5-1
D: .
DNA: TGCGCCAGCAGCTTTGGCCCCACAGATACGCAGTATTTT
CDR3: CASSFGPTDTQYF

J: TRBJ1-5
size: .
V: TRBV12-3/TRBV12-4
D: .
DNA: TGTGCCAGCAGTTTTGGTAGGGATCAGCCCCAGCATTTT
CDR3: CASSFGRDQPQHF

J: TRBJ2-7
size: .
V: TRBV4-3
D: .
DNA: TGCGCCAGCAGCCCCACGGGACTTGGGACCGAGCAGTACTTC
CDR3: CASSPTGLGTEQYF

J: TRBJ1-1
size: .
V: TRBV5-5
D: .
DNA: TGTGCCAGCAGCCCGGAGGGTTACCTGAACACTGAAGCTTTCTTT
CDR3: CASSPEGYLNTEAFF

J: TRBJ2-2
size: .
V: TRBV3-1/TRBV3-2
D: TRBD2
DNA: TGTGCCAGCAGCCTTAGCGGGAGTCCCCGGGAGCTGTTTTTT
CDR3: CASSLSGSPRELFF

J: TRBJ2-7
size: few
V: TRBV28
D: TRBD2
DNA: TGTGCCAGCAGGGGCGCCAGCGGGAGGGCCGGGGGCTACGAGCAGTACTTC
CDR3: CASRGASGRAGGYEQYF

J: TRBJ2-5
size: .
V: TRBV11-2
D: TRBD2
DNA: TGTGCCAGCAATCTCCTACCGGGACTAGCGTTACAGACCCAGTACTTC
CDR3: CASNLLPGLALQTQYF

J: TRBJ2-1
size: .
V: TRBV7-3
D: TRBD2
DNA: TGTGCCAGCAGCCCGGGGGCCGCTAGCGGGAATGAGCAGTTCTTC
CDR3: CASSPGAASGNEQFF

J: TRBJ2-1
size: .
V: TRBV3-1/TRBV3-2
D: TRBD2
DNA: TGTGCCAGCAGCCACCCTCTGGCGGGAGAGAATGAGCAGTTCTTC
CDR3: CASSHPLAGENEQFF

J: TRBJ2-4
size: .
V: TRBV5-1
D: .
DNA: TGCGCCAGCAGCAGCCGGGACACTTTAGCCAAAAACATTCAGTACTTC
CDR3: CASSSRDTLAKNIQYF

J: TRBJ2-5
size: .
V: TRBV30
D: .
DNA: TGTGCCTGGAGGAGGGTACTGGACGTCGGGACCCAGTACTTC
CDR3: CAWRRVLDVGTQYF

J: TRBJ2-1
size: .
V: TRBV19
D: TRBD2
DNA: TGTGCCAGTAGTATAGACGGGGGAGGGCCGGGAAATGAGCAGTTCTTC
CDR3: CASSIDGGGPGNEQFF

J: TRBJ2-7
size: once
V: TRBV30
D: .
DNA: TGTGCCTGGAGTCCCGGGACGGCCGGCTACGAGCAGTACTTC
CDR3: CAWSPGTAGYEQYF

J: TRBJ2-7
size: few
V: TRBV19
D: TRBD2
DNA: TGTGCCAGTAGTCTGGCGGGAGCCCGCGAGCAGTACTTC
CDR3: CASSLAGAREQYF

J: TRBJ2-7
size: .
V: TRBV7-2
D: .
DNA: TGTGCCAGCAAGGCCGGGAGAGGCTCCTACGAGCAGTACTTC
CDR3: CASKAGRGSYEQYF

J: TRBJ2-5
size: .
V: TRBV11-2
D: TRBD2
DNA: TGTGCCAGCAGTCCCTCCCTGGCGGGAGGGGAAGAGACCCAGTACTTC
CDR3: CASSPSLAGGEETQYF

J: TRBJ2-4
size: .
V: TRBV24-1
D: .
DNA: TGTGCCACCAGTGAAGGGGGTAGAACCAAAAACATTCAGTACTTC
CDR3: CATSEGGRTKNIQYF

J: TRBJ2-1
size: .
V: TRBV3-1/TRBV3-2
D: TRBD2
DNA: TGTGCCAGCAGCATGCCGGGACTAGCGGGAGCCAGAGGGGTCTACAATGAGCAGTTCTTC
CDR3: CASSMPGLAGARGVYNEQFF

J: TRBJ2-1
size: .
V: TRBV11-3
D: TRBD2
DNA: TGTGCCAGCAGCTTAGGCGGGGAGGGGTCCTACAATGAGCAGTTCTTC
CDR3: CASSLGGEGSYNEQFF

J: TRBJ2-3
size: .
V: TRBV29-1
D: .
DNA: TGCAGCGTTGATACGCAGTATTTT
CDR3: CSVDTQYF

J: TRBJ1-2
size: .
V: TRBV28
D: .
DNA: TGTGCCAGCAGTTCTGGTGGCTACACCTTC
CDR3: CASSSGGYTF

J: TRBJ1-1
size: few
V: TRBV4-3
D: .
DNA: TGCGCCAGCAGCCATGCGCTCGGGGTTGAGACTGAAGCTTTCTTT
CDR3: CASSHALGVETEAFF

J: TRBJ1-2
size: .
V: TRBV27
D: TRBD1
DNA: TGTGCCAGCAGTTCAGGGGGCTGGGGCTACACCTTC
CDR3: CASSSGGWGYTF

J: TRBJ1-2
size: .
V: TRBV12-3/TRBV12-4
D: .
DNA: TGTGCCAGCAGTTTAGGGCAGCTCGATGGCTACACCTTC
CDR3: CASSLGQLDGYTF

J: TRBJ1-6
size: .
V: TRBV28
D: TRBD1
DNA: TGTGCCAGCAGTTTATGGCGGCAGGGGGGGAATTCACCCCTCCACTTT
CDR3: CASSLWRQGGNSPLHF

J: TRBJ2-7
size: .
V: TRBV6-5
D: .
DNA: TGTGCCAGCAGTAAGGGGAGCTACGAGCAGTACTTC
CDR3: CASSKGSYEQYF

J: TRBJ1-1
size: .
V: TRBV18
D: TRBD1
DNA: TGTGCCAGCTCCCCGGGACAGGGTGCCCTTGGCGAAGCTTTCTTT
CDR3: CASSPGQGALGEAFF

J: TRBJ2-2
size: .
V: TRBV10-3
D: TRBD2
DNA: TGTGCCATCAGTCTCCGGGGTAGCGGGAGGAATGCCGGGGAGCTGTTTTTT
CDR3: CAISLRGSGRNAGELFF

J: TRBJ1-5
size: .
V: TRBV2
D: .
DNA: TGTGCCAGCAACGGAGAGGGTATCCAGCCCCAGCATTTT
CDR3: CASNGEGIQPQHF

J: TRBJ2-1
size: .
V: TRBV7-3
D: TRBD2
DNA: TGTGCCAGCAGCCGGACTAGCGGGATCTACAATGAGCAGTTCTTC
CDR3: CASSRTSGIYNEQFF

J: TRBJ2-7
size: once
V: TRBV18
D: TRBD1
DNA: TGTGCCAGCTCACCCCCCGGGACAGGGGCATCCTACGAGCAGTACTTC
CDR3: CASSPPGTGASYEQYF

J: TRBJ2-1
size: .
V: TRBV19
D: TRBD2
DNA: TGTGCCAGTAGTATAGTCAGCCTAGCGGGGACTGAGCAGTTCTTC
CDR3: CASSIVSLAGTEQFF

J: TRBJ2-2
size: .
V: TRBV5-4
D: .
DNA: TGTGCCAGCAGCTTGGGCGGGACAGCGAACACCGGGGAGCTGTTTTTT
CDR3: CASSLGGTANTGELFF

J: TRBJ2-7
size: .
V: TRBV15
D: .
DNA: TGTGCCTCAAAGGAGGGGGCGGGAGTTGGGTACGAGCAGTACTTC
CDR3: CASKEGAGVGYEQYF

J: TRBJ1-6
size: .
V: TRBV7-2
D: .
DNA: TGTGCCAGCAGCTTGAAGGGACATCCACCCCTCCACTTT
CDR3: CASSLKGHPPLHF

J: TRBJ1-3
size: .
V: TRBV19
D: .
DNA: TGTGCCAGTAGTGCCCTCGTCGGTAACTCTGGAAACACCATATATTTT
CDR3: CASSALVGNSGNTIYF

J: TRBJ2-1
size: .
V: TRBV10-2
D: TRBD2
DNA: TGCGCCAGCAGTCCCCTTAGCGGGCTCAACATCTACAATGAGCAGTTCTTC
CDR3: CASSPLSGLNIYNEQFF

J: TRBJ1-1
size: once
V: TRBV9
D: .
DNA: TGTGCCAGCAGCGTAGCCGTGAGGACTGTGAACACTGAAGCTTTCTTT
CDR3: CASSVAVRTVNTEAFF

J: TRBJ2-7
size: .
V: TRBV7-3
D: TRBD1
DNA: TGTGCCAGCAGCCCCGGGACAGGGGTCTACGAGCAGTACTTC
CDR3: CASSPGTGVYEQYF

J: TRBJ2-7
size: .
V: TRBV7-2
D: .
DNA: TGTGCCAGCAGCTTAGCCGGCGGAGGGACCGAGCAGTACTTC
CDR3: CASSLAGGGTEQYF

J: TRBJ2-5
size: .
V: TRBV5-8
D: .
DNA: TGTGCCAGCAGCTTGGAGGGCTCTAAGATGACGAAAAAACGGACCCAGTACTTC
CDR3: CASSLEGSKMTKKRTQYF

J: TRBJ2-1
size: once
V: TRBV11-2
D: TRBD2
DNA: TGTGCCAGCAGCTTATATCCTAGCGGGACGCCTAACTCCTACAATGAGCAGTTCTTC
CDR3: CASSLYPSGTPNSYNEQFF

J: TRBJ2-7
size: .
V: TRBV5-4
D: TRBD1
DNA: TGTGCCAGCAGCTTGGGGACAGGGAGAACCTACGAGCAGTACTTC
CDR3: CASSLGTGRTYEQYF

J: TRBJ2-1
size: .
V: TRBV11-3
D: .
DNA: TGTGCCAGCAGCCGGACGCCCAGACTAGTCAATGAGCAGTTCTTC
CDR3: CASSRTPRLVNEQFF

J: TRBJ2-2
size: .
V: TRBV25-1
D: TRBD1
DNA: TGTGCCAGCAGAGGGACAGGGGACACCGGGGAGCTGTTTTTT
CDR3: CASRGTGDTGELFF

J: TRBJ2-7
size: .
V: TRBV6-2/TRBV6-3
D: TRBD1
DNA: TGTGCCAGCAGTTGGGACAGGGAGGTTCACTTC
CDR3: CASSWDREVHF

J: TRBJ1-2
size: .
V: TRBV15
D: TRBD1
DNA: TGTGCCACCAGCAGAGAACAGGGGAGGGACTATGGCTACACCTTC
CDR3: CATSREQGRDYGYTF

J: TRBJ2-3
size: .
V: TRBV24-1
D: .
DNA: TGTGCCACCAACGACTACCTCACAGATACGCAGTATTTT
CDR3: CATNDYLTDTQYF

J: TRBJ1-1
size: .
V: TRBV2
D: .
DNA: TGTGCCAGCGGGGGGACGCTAAAAGGATCTTTCTTT
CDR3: CASGGTLKGSFF

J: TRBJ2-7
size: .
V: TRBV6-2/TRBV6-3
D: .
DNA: TGTGCCAGCAGTTACTGGGCGAGCTCCCCCTACGAGCAGTACTTC
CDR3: CASSYWASSPYEQYF

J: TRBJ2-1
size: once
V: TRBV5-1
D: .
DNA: TGCGCCAGCAGCTTGCTAGGGGGGACGAGCTCCTACAATGAGCAGTTCTTC
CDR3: CASSLLGGTSSYNEQFF

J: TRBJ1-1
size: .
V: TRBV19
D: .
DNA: TGTGCCAGTAGTCCCGAGACGGGTCGGGGGGCTGAAGCTTTCTTT
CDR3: CASSPETGRGAEAFF